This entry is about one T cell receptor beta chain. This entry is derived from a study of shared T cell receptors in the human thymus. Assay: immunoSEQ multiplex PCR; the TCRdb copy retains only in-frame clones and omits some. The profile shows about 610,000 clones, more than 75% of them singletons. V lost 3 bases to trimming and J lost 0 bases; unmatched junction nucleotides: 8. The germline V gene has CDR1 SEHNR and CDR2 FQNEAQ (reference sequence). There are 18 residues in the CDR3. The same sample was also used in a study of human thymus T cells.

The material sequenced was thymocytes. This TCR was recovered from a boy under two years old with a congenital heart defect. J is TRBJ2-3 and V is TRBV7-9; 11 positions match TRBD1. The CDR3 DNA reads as TGTGCCAGCAGCTTCAAGGACAGGGGGCCCGATAGCACAGATACGCAGTATTTT. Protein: CASSFKDRGPDSTDTQYF.